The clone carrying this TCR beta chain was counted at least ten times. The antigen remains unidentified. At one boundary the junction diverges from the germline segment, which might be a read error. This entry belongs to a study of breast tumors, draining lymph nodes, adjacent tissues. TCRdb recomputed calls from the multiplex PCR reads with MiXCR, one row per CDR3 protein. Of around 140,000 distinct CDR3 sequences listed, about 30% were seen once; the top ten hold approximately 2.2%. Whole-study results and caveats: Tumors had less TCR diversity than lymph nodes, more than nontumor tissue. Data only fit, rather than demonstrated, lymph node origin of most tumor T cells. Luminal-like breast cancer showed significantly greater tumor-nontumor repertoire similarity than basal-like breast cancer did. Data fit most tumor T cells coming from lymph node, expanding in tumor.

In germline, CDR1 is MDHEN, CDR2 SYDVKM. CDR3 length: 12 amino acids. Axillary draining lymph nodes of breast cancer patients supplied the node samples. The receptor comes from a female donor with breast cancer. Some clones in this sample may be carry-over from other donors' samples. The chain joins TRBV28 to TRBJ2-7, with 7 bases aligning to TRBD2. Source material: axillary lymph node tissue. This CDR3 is CASSLLTGLLNF. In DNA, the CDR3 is TGTGCCAGCAGTTTGCTGACGGGACTATTGAACTTC.